This paragraph covers one TCR beta chain sequence. Its target is unknown. This record belongs to a study of cytomegalovirus exposure and HLA in healthy donors. Study outcomes and limitations: Reportedly, cytomegalovirus status was diagnosed with high sensitivity and specificity. Associated with cytomegalovirus, according to the listing, were approximately 160 TCR beta chains. Researchers reported that a few CMV-associated chains were confirmed in vitro as CMV antigen-specific.

Sequencing was performed with immunoSEQ multiplex PCR; in TCRdb, only in-frame clones are kept and a portion is missing. The table lists some 87,000 clones, 90% to 97% of them singletons. This CDR3 region has 16 residues. Germline CDR1 is LNHNV and CDR2 is YYDKDF (reference sequence). Deletions cut 4 bases from V and 7 bases from J, with 20 bases between. The receptor was derived from a woman in her late teens or twenties in good health and CMV-seronegative. Sequencing input: PBMCs. V usage is TRBV15 and J usage is TRBJ1-5, with D unclear. CDR3 nucleotides: TGTGCCACCAGCAAAAAGGTGTTAGGGAGTCGGCAGCCCCAGCATTTT. This sequence encodes CATSKKVLGSRQPQHF.